This T cell receptor beta chain emerged from a study of shared clonotypes between healthy human individuals. As for the study in general: Three plates each covered CD4 naive and memory; CD8 naive two, CD8 memory one.

The germline gives CDR1 SQVTM, CDR2 ANQGSEA. This CDR3 is 14 amino acids long. V shed 5 bases and J shed 4 bases, with 17 bases lying between them. Findings of the study overall: The authors sampled blood alone, and tissue repertoires likely differ.

Splitting of CD4+ cells produced CD45RA+ naive and CD45RA-negative memory subsets. A word on this clone: Its antigen remains unidentified.

For sorted subsets, approximately 200 ng DNA per replicate equaled roughly 29,000 T cell genomes. Libraries were prepared by immunoSEQ multiplex PCR; TCRdb keeps only in-frame clonotypes and omits some of them. The sample has about 1.5 million clones; 95% to 99% are singletons. The TCR comes from a man in his thirties or forties in good health. Sequenced input: naive CD4+ T cells sorted from blood. Stated subset: CD45RA+ positively selected. The V call is TRBV29-1, the J call TRBJ1-1; perhaps TRBD1 as D (6 bases). CDR3 DNA sequence: TGCAGCGTTAAGACCGGACAGACCCCCACTGAAGCTTTCTTT. Residues: CSVKTGQTPTEAFF. The variable domain in full, with the rest retrieved from reference TRBV29-1 and TRBJ1-1, is SAVISQKPSRDICQRGTSLTIQCQVDSQVTMMFWYRQQPGQSLTLIATANQGSEATYESGFVIDKFPISRPNLTFSTLTVSNMSPEDSSIYLCSVKTGQTPTEAFFGQGTRLTVV.